This TCR beta chain was identified in a study of OX40 agonist ivuxolimab in advanced cancers. The wider study: Three dose-escalation patients had partial responses: one with hepatocellular carcinoma and two with cutaneous melanoma.

Trimming took 5 bases from V and 5 from J; bases not matched to a gene: 8. Looked up from germline, CDR1 is SGHTA and CDR2 is FQGNSA. The CDR3 runs 14 residues. Comments on this clone: Its antigen is unidentified.

Study results and caveats: Low normalized T-cell clonal expansion was also seen in some nonresponders. Clones of CD4+ and CD8+ blood T cells grew by week 6 at doses of 0.1 to 3.0 mg/kg. Low clonal expansion, among the lowest seen, marked partial responders at 0.1-3.0 mg/kg.

TCRdb keeps only in-frame clones here, not all; method: immunoSEQ multiplex PCR. This sample has more than 100,000 clones, with about nine tenths found just once. The material was CD4+ or CD8+ T cells sorted from blood, obtained in a trial of the OX40 agonist ivuxolimab. The receptor was derived from an adult with an advanced solid tumor such as melanoma, head and neck, liver or kidney cancer. The chain joins TRBV7-2 to TRBJ2-5; 7 bases are a match to TRBD1. The CDR3 DNA sequence: TGTGCCAGCAGCCCCGCTGGCAGGGGGGAGACCCAGTACTTC. Translation: CASSPAGRGETQYF.